This T cell receptor beta chain comes out of a study of CD8+ T cells in alopecia areata. cDNA reverse transcribed from extracted RNA served as the sequencing template. The data were produced by immunoSEQ multiplex PCR, yet TCRdb's version contains in-frame clones alone and is incomplete. This table has some 170,000 clones, 67% appearing once. J gave up 4 bases and V 5 bases, and 11 bases lay outside the gene matches. The CDR3 is made up of 16 amino acids. CDR1 and CDR2 (germline): MNHEY, SMNVEV (reference sequence). Overall study results and limits: Whereas mice showed it more clearly, TCR sharing across patients was murkier, possibly because of HLA.

This clone was seen only a few times. What it recognizes is unknown. The chain couples TRBV27 to TRBJ1-1, with 9 bases identical to TRBD1. The sequence came from a human donor with alopecia areata. This material consisted of CD8+ T cells sorted from blood, taken at week 0. The CDR3 region is CASSVTGGAVATEAFF. The CDR3 DNA reads TGTGCCAGCAGTGTCACAGGGGGCGCGGTAGCCACTGAAGCTTTCTTT.